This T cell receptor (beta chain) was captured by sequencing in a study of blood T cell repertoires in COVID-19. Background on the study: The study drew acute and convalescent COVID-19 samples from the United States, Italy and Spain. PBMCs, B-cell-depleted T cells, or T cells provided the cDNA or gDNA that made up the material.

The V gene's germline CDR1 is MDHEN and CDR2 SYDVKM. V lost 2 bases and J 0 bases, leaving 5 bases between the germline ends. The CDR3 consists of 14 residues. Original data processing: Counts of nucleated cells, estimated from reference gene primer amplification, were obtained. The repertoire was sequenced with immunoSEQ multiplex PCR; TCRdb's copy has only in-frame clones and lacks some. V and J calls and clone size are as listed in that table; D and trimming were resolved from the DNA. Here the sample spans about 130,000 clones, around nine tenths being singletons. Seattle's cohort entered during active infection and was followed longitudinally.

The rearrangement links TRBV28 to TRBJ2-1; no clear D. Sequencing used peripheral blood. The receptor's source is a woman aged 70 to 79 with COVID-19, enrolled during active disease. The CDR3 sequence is CASSLPGSYNEQFF. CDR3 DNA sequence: TGTGCCAGCAGTTTACCGGGCTCCTACAATGAGCAGTTCTTC.